A selection of T cell receptor beta chains follows, all from one sample in a study of OX40 agonist ivuxolimab in advanced cancers. Clones were sequenced by immunoSEQ multiplex PCR, and TCRdb holds only the in-frame ones, with some missing. This sample has around 60,000 clones, with around 89% found just once. Sample: CD4+ or CD8+ T cells sorted from blood, taken in a trial of the OX40 agonist ivuxolimab. These receptors came from an adult with an advanced solid tumor such as melanoma, head and neck, liver or kidney cancer. Both conserved end residues are part of each CDR3. The order of the fields is clone size, D gene, V gene, J gene, CDR3 DNA, CDR3 protein. D genes are given only for firm matches. Expanded clones are given a class, and other clones once, few, many or no size at all.

clone_size: NA; d_call: TRBD2; v_call: TRBV5-1; j_call: TRBJ2-1; cdr3_nt: TGCGCCAGCAGTTCCGGGACTAGCGGGAGTGATGAGCAGTTCTTC; cdr3_aa: CASSSGTSGSDEQFF
clone_size: NA; d_call: TRBD1; v_call: TRBV28; j_call: TRBJ2-1; cdr3_nt: TGTGCCAGCAGACACCAGGGGGCCTCCTACAATGAGCAGTTCTTC; cdr3_aa: CASRHQGASYNEQFF
clone_size: NA; d_call: NA; v_call: TRBV4-3; j_call: TRBJ1-2; cdr3_nt: TGCGCCAGCAGCCAAGATCTCGATTGGGGAGCTAACTATGGCTACACCTTC; cdr3_aa: CASSQDLDWGANYGYTF
clone_size: once; d_call: TRBD1; v_call: TRBV7-9; j_call: TRBJ1-5; cdr3_nt: TGTGCCAGCAGCTCATACAGGACAGGGGGAGAACAGCCCCAGCATTTT; cdr3_aa: CASSSYRTGGEQPQHF
clone_size: few; d_call: TRBD2; v_call: TRBV4-2; j_call: TRBJ2-2; cdr3_nt: TGTGCCAGCAGCCGGGGACTAGCGGGAGGGCCGGGGACCGGGGAGCTGTTTTTT; cdr3_aa: CASSRGLAGGPGTGELFF
clone_size: NA; d_call: NA; v_call: TRBV13; j_call: TRBJ2-6; cdr3_nt: TGTGCCAGCAGCCCCACTTCGGGCGCTGGGGCCAACGTCCTGACTTTC; cdr3_aa: CASSPTSGAGANVLTF
clone_size: NA; d_call: TRBD1; v_call: TRBV19; j_call: TRBJ1-5; cdr3_nt: TGTGCCAGTAGTATCAAGGGACAGGGGATGGATCAGCCCCAGCATTTT; cdr3_aa: CASSIKGQGMDQPQHF
clone_size: once; d_call: NA; v_call: TRBV4-3; j_call: TRBJ2-2; cdr3_nt: TGCGCCAGCAGCCAAGAAAGTCTGGCAGGTTCTCTGTGGTTGCTGAACACCGGGGAGCTGTTTTTT; cdr3_aa: CASSQESLAGSLWLLNTGELFF
clone_size: NA; d_call: TRBD1; v_call: TRBV7-9; j_call: TRBJ1-6; cdr3_nt: TGTGCCAGCAGCTTGGGGTCCGGGACAGGGATAAATTCACCCCTCCACTTT; cdr3_aa: CASSLGSGTGINSPLHF
clone_size: NA; d_call: NA; v_call: TRBV9; j_call: TRBJ2-1; cdr3_nt: TGTGCCAGCAGCATTCCGGGAGACAATGAGCAGTTCTTC; cdr3_aa: CASSIPGDNEQFF
clone_size: NA; d_call: NA; v_call: TRBV21-1; j_call: TRBJ2-4; cdr3_nt: TGTGCCAGCAAGGAAGCGGACCAGCACTTC; cdr3_aa: CASKEADQHF
clone_size: NA; d_call: NA; v_call: TRBV19; j_call: TRBJ2-7; cdr3_nt: TGTGCCAGTAGTATGGGGGGACAAACCTACGAGCAGTACTTC; cdr3_aa: CASSMGGQTYEQYF
clone_size: once; d_call: NA; v_call: TRBV19; j_call: TRBJ1-4; cdr3_nt: TGTGCCAGTAGTCTCGCGGGGCTGAATGAAAAACTGTTTTTT; cdr3_aa: CASSLAGLNEKLFF
clone_size: NA; d_call: NA; v_call: TRBV9; j_call: TRBJ2-2; cdr3_nt: TGTGCCAGCAGCTCAATGAGAGGGGAGCTGTTTTTT; cdr3_aa: CASSSMRGELFF
clone_size: NA; d_call: TRBD2; v_call: TRBV11-2; j_call: TRBJ2-1; cdr3_nt: TGTGCCAGCAGCTTAACCCCCGCGGGAGGGCTTTTCAACAATGAGCAGTTCTTC; cdr3_aa: CASSLTPAGGLFNNEQFF
clone_size: NA; d_call: NA; v_call: TRBV19; j_call: TRBJ2-4; cdr3_nt: TGTGCCAGTAGTGAAATGAGGGGGAGCCTAGCCAAAAACATTCAGTACTTC; cdr3_aa: CASSEMRGSLAKNIQYF
clone_size: NA; d_call: NA; v_call: TRBV19; j_call: TRBJ1-4; cdr3_nt: TGTGCCAGCAAACGGGGCATCAATGAAAAACTGTTTTTT; cdr3_aa: CASKRGINEKLFF
clone_size: NA; d_call: NA; v_call: TRBV7-9; j_call: TRBJ1-5; cdr3_nt: TGTGCCAGCAGCTTAGAGGATCAGCCCCAGCATTTT; cdr3_aa: CASSLEDQPQHF
clone_size: NA; d_call: NA; v_call: TRBV5-6; j_call: TRBJ1-5; cdr3_nt: TGTGCCAGCAGCTTGTCGGGGGATGATGACAATCAGCCCCAGCATTTT; cdr3_aa: CASSLSGDDDNQPQHF
clone_size: NA; d_call: TRBD2; v_call: TRBV19; j_call: TRBJ2-3; cdr3_nt: TGTGCCAGTAGTCCCGACTTTACTAGCGGGTTCACAGATACGCAGTATTTT; cdr3_aa: CASSPDFTSGFTDTQYF
clone_size: NA; d_call: NA; v_call: TRBV28; j_call: TRBJ2-3; cdr3_nt: TGTGCCAGCAGTTTTGGGGAAACAGATACGCAGTATTTT; cdr3_aa: CASSFGETDTQYF
clone_size: NA; d_call: TRBD1; v_call: TRBV7-2; j_call: TRBJ1-2; cdr3_nt: TGTGCCAGCAGCTTGATCTACCGGGACAGTAAACAGGGGAGCTATGGCTACACCTTC; cdr3_aa: CASSLIYRDSKQGSYGYTF
clone_size: NA; d_call: NA; v_call: TRBV2; j_call: TRBJ1-1; cdr3_nt: TGTGCCAGCAGTGACCCGGTTATCACTGAAGCTCTCTTT; cdr3_aa: CASSDPVITEALF
clone_size: NA; d_call: NA; v_call: TRBV5-4; j_call: TRBJ1-1; cdr3_nt: TGTGCCAGCAGTTTGGATACTGAAGCTTTCTTT; cdr3_aa: CASSLDTEAFF
clone_size: NA; d_call: NA; v_call: TRBV5-4; j_call: TRBJ2-5; cdr3_nt: TGTGCCAGCAGCTCCCGTCGAGGGGAGACCCAGTACTTC; cdr3_aa: CASSSRRGETQYF